The sequence of this T cell receptor (beta chain) was determined in a study of tumor-infiltrating lymphocytes in localized non-small cell lung cancer. Across the study: Patients included smokers and never-smokers with various histologies, some sampled after neoadjuvant chemotherapy. From each patient, both tumor and uninvolved lung, non-adjacent to tumor, were sampled. Study findings and constraints: Different pieces of the same tissue went to different assays, confounding technical variation with intratumor heterogeneity. Available tissue quantity limited TCR sequencing to a patient subset.

Worth noting for this clone: The target antigen is unknown.

Germline V gene sequence: CDR1 LNHDA, CDR2 SQIVND (reference sequence). J was trimmed by 5 bases and V by 5 bases; bases with no gene match: 9. This CDR3 comprises 15 residues. Here immunoSEQ multiplex PCR was the method, and the copy in TCRdb shows in-frame clones only, minus some. The sample gives 9,300 or so clones, under 85% of which show up once; less than 25% is in the top ten. This chain connects TRBV19 to TRBJ1-2, with 9 bases fitting TRBD1. The clonotype originates from a human donor with non-small cell lung cancer. Sequencing was performed on lung tumor tissue. The CDR3 nucleotides read TGTGCCAGTAGTGGGTTACCGGGACAGGGTTATGGCTACACCTTC. Protein: CASSGLPGQGYGYTF. The variable domain in full, with the rest retrieved from reference TRBV19 and TRBJ1-2, is DGGITQSPKYLFRKEGQNVTLSCEQNLNHDAMYWYRQDPGQGLRLIYYSQIVNDFQKGDIAEGYSVSREKKESFPLTVTSAQKNPTAFYLCASSGLPGQGYGYTFGSGTRLTVV.